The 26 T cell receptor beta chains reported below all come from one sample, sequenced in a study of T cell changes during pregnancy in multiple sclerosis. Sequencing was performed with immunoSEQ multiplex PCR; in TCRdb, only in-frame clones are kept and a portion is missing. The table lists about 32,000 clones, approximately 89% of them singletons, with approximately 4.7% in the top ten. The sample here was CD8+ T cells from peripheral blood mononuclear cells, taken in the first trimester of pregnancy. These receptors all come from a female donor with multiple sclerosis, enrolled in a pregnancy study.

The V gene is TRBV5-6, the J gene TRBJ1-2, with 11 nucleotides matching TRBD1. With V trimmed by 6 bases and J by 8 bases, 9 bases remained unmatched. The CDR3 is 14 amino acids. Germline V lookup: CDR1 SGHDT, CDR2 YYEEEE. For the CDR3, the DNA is TGTGCCAGCACCACGGACAGGGGGCTCGGGGGCTACACCTTC. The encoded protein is CASTTDRGLGGYTF.

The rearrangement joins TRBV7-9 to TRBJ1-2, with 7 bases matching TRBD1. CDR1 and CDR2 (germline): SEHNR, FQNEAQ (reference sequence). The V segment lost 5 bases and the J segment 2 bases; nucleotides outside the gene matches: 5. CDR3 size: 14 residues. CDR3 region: CASSPVTGNYGYTF. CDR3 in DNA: TGTGCCAGCAGCCCTGTGACAGGGAACTATGGCTACACCTTC.

The CDR3 loop is CASSQVSVNQPQHF. In DNA form, the CDR3 reads TGCGCCAGCAGCCAAGTTTCAGTCAATCAGCCCCAGCATTTT. V usage is TRBV4-1 and J usage is TRBJ1-5; no firm D call. This CDR3 spans 14 amino acids. Germline V lookup: CDR1 MGHRA, CDR2 YSYEKL. V was shortened by 1 base and J by 3 bases, with 7 bases between the two germline ends.

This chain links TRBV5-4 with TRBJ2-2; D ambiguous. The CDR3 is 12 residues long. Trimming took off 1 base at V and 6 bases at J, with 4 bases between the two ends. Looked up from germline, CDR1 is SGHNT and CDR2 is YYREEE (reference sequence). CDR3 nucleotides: TGTGCCAGCAGCTTGTTCGCCGGGGAGCTGTTTTTT. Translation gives CASSLFAGELFF.

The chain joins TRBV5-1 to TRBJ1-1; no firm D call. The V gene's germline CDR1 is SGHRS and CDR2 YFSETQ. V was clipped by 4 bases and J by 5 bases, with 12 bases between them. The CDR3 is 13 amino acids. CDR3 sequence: CASSPNPRTEAFF. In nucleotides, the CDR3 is TGCGCCAGCAGCCCCAATCCGCGGACTGAAGCTTTCTTT.

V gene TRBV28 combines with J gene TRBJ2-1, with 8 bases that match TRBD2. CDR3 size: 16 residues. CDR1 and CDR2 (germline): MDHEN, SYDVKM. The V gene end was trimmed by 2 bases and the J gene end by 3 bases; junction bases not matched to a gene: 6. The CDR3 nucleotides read TGTGCCAGCAGTTTAGTGGCGGGACTAGGCTACAATGAGCAGTTCTTC. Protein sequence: CASSLVAGLGYNEQFF.

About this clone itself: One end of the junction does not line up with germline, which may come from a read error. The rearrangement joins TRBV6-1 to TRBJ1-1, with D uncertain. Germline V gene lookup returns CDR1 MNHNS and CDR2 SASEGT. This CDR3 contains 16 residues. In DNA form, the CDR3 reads TGTGCCATCAGTGAGGAGACGTTGAACATGAACACTGAAGCTTTCTTT. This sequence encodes CAISEETLNMNTEAFF.

The CDR3 bases are TGTGCCAGCTCACCCTCAACGGGAGGGCCCTACGAGCAGTACTTC. Protein sequence: CASSPSTGGPYEQYF. This chain uses TRBV18 with TRBJ2-7, with TRBD2 identical over 8 bases. Per the germline V gene, CDR1 is KGHSH and CDR2 is LQKENI. The V and J ends lost 3 bases and 2 bases, in that order; junction bases with no gene match: 6. This CDR3 contains 15 residues.

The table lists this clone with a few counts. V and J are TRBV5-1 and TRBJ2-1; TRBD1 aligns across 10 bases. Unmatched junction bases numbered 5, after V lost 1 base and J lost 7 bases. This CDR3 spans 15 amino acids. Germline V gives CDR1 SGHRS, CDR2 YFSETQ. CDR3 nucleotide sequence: TGCGCCAGCAGCTTGATCGGGACAGGGGTAAATGAGCAGTTCTTC. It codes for CASSLIGTGVNEQFF.

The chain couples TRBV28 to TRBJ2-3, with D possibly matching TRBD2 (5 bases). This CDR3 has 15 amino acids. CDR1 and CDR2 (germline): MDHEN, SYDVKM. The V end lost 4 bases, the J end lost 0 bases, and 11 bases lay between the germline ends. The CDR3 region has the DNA TGTGCCAGCAGTTATCTAGCAGAAAGCACAGATACGCAGTATTTT. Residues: CASSYLAESTDTQYF.

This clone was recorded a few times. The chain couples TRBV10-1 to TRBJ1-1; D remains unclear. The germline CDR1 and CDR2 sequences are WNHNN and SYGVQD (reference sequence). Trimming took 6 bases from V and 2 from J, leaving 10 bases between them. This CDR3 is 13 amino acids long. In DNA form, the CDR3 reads TGCGCCAGCAGGCGGTCCGGAAACACTGAAGCTTTCTTT. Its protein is CASRRSGNTEAFF.

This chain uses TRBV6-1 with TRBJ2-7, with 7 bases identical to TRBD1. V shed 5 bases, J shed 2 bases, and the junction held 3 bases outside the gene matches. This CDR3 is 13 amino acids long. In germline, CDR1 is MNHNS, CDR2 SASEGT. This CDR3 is CASSRDSTYEQYF. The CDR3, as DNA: TGTGCCAGCAGTCGGGACAGCACCTACGAGCAGTACTTC.

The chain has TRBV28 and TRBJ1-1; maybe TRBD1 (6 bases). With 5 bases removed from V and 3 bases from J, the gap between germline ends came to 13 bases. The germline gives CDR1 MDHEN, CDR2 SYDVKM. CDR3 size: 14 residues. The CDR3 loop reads CASSRGGGDTEAFF. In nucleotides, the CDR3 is TGTGCCAGCAGTCGGGGAGGGGGGGACACTGAAGCTTTCTTT.

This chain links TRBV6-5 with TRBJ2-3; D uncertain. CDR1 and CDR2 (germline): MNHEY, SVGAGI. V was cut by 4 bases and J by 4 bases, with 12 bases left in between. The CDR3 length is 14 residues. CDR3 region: CASSSYRHPDTQYF. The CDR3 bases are TGTGCCAGCAGTTCCTACCGACACCCAGATACGCAGTATTTT.

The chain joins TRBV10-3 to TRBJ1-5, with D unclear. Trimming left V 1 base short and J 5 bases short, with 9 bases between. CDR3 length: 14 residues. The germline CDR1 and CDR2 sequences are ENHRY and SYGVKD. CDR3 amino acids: CAISEWAVDQPQHF. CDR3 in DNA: TGTGCCATCAGTGAGTGGGCAGTAGATCAGCCCCAGCATTTT.

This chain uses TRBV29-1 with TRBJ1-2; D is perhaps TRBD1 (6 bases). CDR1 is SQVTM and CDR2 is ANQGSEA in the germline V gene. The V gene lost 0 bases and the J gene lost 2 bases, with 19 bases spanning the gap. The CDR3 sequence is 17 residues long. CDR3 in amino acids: CSVEDLNRAEGNYGYTF. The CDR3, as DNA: TGCAGCGTTGAAGATTTGAACAGGGCTGAGGGGAACTATGGCTACACCTTC.

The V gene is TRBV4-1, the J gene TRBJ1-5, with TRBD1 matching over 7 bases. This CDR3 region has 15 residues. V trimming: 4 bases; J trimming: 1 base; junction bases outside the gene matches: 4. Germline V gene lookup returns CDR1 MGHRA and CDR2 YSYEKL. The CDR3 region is CASSLGTASNQPQHF. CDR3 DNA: TGCGCCAGCAGCCTCGGGACAGCGAGCAATCAGCCCCAGCATTTT.

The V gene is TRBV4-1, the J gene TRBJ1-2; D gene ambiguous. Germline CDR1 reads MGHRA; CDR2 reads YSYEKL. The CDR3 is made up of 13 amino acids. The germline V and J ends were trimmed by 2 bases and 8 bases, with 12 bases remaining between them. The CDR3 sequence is CASSQSREGGYTF. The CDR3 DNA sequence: TGCGCCAGCAGCCAATCGAGGGAGGGCGGCTACACCTTC.

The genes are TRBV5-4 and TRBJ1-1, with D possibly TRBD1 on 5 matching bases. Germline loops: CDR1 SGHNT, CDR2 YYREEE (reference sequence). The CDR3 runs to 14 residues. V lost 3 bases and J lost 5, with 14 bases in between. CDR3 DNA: TGTGCCAGCAGCTACGACAGTTCTAGAACTGAAGCTTTCTTT. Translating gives CASSYDSSRTEAFF.

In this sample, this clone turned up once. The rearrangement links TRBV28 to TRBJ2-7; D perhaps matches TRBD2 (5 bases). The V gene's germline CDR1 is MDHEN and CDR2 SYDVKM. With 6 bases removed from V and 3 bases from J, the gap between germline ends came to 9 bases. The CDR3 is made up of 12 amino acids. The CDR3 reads CASRRTLYEQYF. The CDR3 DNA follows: TGTGCCAGCAGACGGACTCTCTACGAGCAGTACTTC.

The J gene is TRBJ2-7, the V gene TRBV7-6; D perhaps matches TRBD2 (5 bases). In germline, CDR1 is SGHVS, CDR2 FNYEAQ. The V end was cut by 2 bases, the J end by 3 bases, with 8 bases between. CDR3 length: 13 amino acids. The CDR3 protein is CASSLLGNYEQYF. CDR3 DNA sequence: TGTGCCAGCAGCTTACTCGGGAACTACGAGCAGTACTTC.

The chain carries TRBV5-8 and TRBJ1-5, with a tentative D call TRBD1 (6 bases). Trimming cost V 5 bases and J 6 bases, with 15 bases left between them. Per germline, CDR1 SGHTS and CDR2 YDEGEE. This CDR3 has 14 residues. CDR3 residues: CASRNPPGAQPQHF. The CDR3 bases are TGTGCCAGCAGGAATCCTCCAGGGGCTCAGCCCCAGCATTTT.

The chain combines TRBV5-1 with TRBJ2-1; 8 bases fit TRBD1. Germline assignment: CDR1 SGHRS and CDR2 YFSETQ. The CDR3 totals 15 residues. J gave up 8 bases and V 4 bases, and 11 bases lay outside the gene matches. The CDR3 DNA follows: TGCGCCAGCAGCGTAGGACAGGGAATAGGGGATGAGCAGTTCTTC. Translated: CASSVGQGIGDEQFF. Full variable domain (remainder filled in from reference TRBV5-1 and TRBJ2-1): KAGVTQTPRYLIKTRGQQVTLSCSPISGHRSVSWYQQTPGQGLQFLFEYFSETQRNKGNFPGRFSGRQFSNSRSEMNVSTLELGDSALYLCASSVGQGIGDEQFFGPGTRLTVL.

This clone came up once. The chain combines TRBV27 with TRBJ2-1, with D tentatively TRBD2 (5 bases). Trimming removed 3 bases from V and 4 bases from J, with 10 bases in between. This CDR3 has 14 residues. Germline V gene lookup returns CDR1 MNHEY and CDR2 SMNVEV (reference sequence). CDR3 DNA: TGTGCCAGCAGTTTGCGGGCGGAATACAATGAGCAGTTCTTC. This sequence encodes CASSLRAEYNEQFF.

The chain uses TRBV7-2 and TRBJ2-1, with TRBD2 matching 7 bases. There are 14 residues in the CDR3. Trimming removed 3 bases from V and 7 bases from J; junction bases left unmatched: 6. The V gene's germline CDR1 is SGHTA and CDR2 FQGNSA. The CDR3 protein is CASSFAGVPNEQFF. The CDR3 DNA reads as TGTGCCAGCAGCTTTGCGGGGGTCCCTAATGAGCAGTTCTTC.

The CDR3 protein is CASSPGQGQETQYF. CDR3 DNA sequence: TGTGCCAGCAGCCCGGGACAGGGGCAAGAGACCCAGTACTTC. The V and J genes are TRBV5-5 and TRBJ2-5, with 10 bases lining up with TRBD1. This CDR3 comprises 14 residues. Germline V CDR1 and CDR2: SGHKS, YYEKEE (reference sequence). After removal of 4 bases from V and 2 bases from J, the junction contained 2 bases not matched to a gene.